This is a list of T cell receptor beta chains from one sample in a study of T cells in Graves' hyperthyroidism and ophthalmopathy. Each CDR3 protein gets one entry after TCRdb re-called the multiplex PCR reads with MiXCR. The sample includes some 560,000 distinct CDR3 sequences, approximately 14% of them seen just once. Sequenced material: blood. All receptors come from a woman aged 25 to 39 with Graves' hyperthyroidism. The CDR3 runs from the conserved cysteine through the conserved F or W. Each record gives: clone size, V gene, J gene, CDR3 protein. Only some rows state a clone size, as once, few, many or a class for expanded clones.

clone_size: many
v_call: TRBV30
j_call: TRBJ1-5
cdr3_aa: CAWSVRLTDQPQHF

clone_size: NA
v_call: TRBV29-1
j_call: TRBJ2-7
cdr3_aa: CSVVMGPEQYF

clone_size: many
v_call: TRBV30
j_call: TRBJ1-2
cdr3_aa: CAWSVWQGAGGYTF

clone_size: few
v_call: TRBV28
j_call: TRBJ1-3
cdr3_aa: CASISTGISSGNTIYF

clone_size: few
v_call: TRBV29-1
j_call: TRBJ2-2
cdr3_aa: CSVEFVDGELFF

clone_size: NA
v_call: TRBV5-5
j_call: TRBJ2-3
cdr3_aa: CASSSDPSTDTQYF

clone_size: few
v_call: TRBV20-1
j_call: TRBJ2-1
cdr3_aa: CSANPLAENYNEQFF

clone_size: NA
v_call: TRBV7-6
j_call: TRBJ2-1
cdr3_aa: CASSPRHLAGEQFF

clone_size: few
v_call: TRBV10-2
j_call: TRBJ1-1
cdr3_aa: CASSSERQREAFF

clone_size: NA
v_call: TRBV28
j_call: TRBJ2-1
cdr3_aa: CASRGSGSINEQFF

clone_size: few
v_call: TRBV2
j_call: TRBJ1-3
cdr3_aa: CASSADGVSGNTIYF

clone_size: NA
v_call: TRBV7-3
j_call: TRBJ2-1
cdr3_aa: CASSPGPALLYNEQFF

clone_size: NA
v_call: TRBV5-1
j_call: TRBJ2-7
cdr3_aa: CASSPGGKYKQYF

clone_size: many
v_call: TRBV20-1
j_call: TRBJ2-7
cdr3_aa: CSARGHGVSSSYEQYF

clone_size: NA
v_call: TRBV7-9
j_call: TRBJ1-5
cdr3_aa: CASSVGVGQPQHF

clone_size: many
v_call: TRBV6-2/TRBV6-3
j_call: TRBJ2-7
cdr3_aa: CASSYTSNYEQYF

clone_size: few
v_call: TRBV25-1
j_call: TRBJ2-3
cdr3_aa: CASSEFGSGSTDTQYF

clone_size: many
v_call: TRBV5-1
j_call: TRBJ2-7
cdr3_aa: CASSLSSASYEQYF

clone_size: few
v_call: TRBV30
j_call: TRBJ2-1
cdr3_aa: CAWRILAGGYEQFF

clone_size: few
v_call: TRBV27
j_call: TRBJ1-5
cdr3_aa: CASSPRGVNQPQHF

clone_size: many
v_call: TRBV13
j_call: TRBJ2-5
cdr3_aa: CASSFFGRGETQYF

clone_size: many
v_call: TRBV20-1
j_call: TRBJ2-7
cdr3_aa: CSARVDRGYEQYF

clone_size: many
v_call: TRBV12-3/TRBV12-4
j_call: TRBJ1-1
cdr3_aa: CASSGGGHTEAFF

clone_size: NA
v_call: TRBV15
j_call: TRBJ2-7
cdr3_aa: CATSSLRDRFPYEQYF

clone_size: NA
v_call: TRBV15
j_call: TRBJ2-2
cdr3_aa: CATSRVGRGELFF

clone_size: few
v_call: TRBV19
j_call: TRBJ1-5
cdr3_aa: CASSIPGQRNQPQHF

clone_size: many
v_call: TRBV12-3/TRBV12-4
j_call: TRBJ2-1
cdr3_aa: CASSPLGLAGGPHNEQFF

clone_size: NA
v_call: TRBV4-2
j_call: TRBJ1-1
cdr3_aa: CASSHGPAGTEAFF

clone_size: NA
v_call: TRBV5-4
j_call: TRBJ2-7
cdr3_aa: CASSVTSGANYEQYF

clone_size: many
v_call: TRBV3-1
j_call: TRBJ2-7
cdr3_aa: CASSQGRGGYEQYF

clone_size: many
v_call: TRBV3-1
j_call: TRBJ1-2
cdr3_aa: CASSQVDMDRGGGYTF

clone_size: few
v_call: TRBV6-1
j_call: TRBJ2-1
cdr3_aa: CASSDLAGSLGEQFF

clone_size: many
v_call: TRBV6-1
j_call: TRBJ2-1
cdr3_aa: CATGLYNEQFF

clone_size: NA
v_call: TRBV5-8
j_call: TRBJ2-2
cdr3_aa: CASSLSSRTGELFF

clone_size: few
v_call: TRBV18
j_call: TRBJ2-5
cdr3_aa: CASSPGAEQTQYF

clone_size: few
v_call: TRBV12-3/TRBV12-4
j_call: TRBJ1-1
cdr3_aa: CASRRFGGANTEAFF

clone_size: NA
v_call: TRBV6-5
j_call: TRBJ1-6
cdr3_aa: CASSYGQGWGSYNSPLHF

clone_size: NA
v_call: TRBV10-2
j_call: TRBJ2-1
cdr3_aa: CASSESTRAGEQFF

clone_size: NA
v_call: TRBV7-9
j_call: TRBJ2-5
cdr3_aa: CASSLAGQGETQYF

clone_size: NA
v_call: TRBV7-2
j_call: TRBJ2-7
cdr3_aa: CASSLQDSTYEQYF

clone_size: few
v_call: TRBV14
j_call: TRBJ1-2
cdr3_aa: CASSQKAGDPTYGYTF

clone_size: NA
v_call: TRBV5-1
j_call: TRBJ2-1
cdr3_aa: CASSLGVPGAGGPDNEQFF

clone_size: many
v_call: TRBV6-6
j_call: TRBJ1-2
cdr3_aa: CASSYSEVNYGYTF

clone_size: many
v_call: TRBV11-2
j_call: TRBJ2-7
cdr3_aa: CASSKSGTGGYEQYF

clone_size: NA
v_call: TRBV6-5
j_call: TRBJ2-5
cdr3_aa: CASSYSPLAGAQETQYF

clone_size: few
v_call: TRBV6-5
j_call: TRBJ2-5
cdr3_aa: CASSYPPTGAAVETQYF

clone_size: many
v_call: TRBV7-2
j_call: TRBJ1-5
cdr3_aa: CASSLGREPQHF